The 5 T cell receptor beta chains presented below share a single source sample, sequenced in a study of graft-versus-host responses after intestinal transplantation. Repertoires were generated with immunoSEQ multiplex PCR, while TCRdb's copy carries only in-frame clones and drops some. The sample shows around 110,000 clones, more than 85% of them seen only once. These receptors have no known antigen. This material consisted of unstimulated CD8+ T cells sorted from spleen or lymph node cells, taken before transplant. Receptors originate from a human donor who was the organ donor for an intestinal transplant.

The chain couples TRBV9 to TRBJ2-2, with TRBD1 identical over 9 bases. J gave up 4 bases and V 0 bases, and 7 bases lay outside the gene matches. Germline values: CDR1 SGDLS, CDR2 YYNGEE. The length of the CDR3 is 17 residues. CDR3 DNA: TGTGCCAGCAGCGTAGCTGGACAGGGGATCCTCACCGGGGAGCTGTTTTTT. Translation: CASSVAGQGILTGELFF.

This chain links TRBV15 with TRBJ2-6; D unclear. CDR1 LNHNV and CDR2 YYDKDF come from the germline V gene (reference sequence). Trimming left V 8 bases short and J 1 base short, with 6 bases between. This CDR3 comprises 13 residues. The DNA of the CDR3 is TGTGCCACCGAAAAATCTGGGGCCAACGTCCTGACTTTC. This translates into CATEKSGANVLTF. The whole variable domain, filled in from reference TRBV15 and TRBJ2-6, reads DAMVIQNPRYQVTQFGKPVTLSCSQTLNHNVMYWYQQKSSQAPKLLFHYYDKDFNNEADTPDNFQSRRPNTSFCFLDIRSPGLGDTAMYLCATEKSGANVLTFGAGSRLTVL.

The chain is built from TRBV1 and TRBJ1-4; the D call of TRBD1 is as the table states it, not checked on the DNA. TRBV1 is flagged as a pseudogene. The CDR3 consists of 15 residues. The CDR3 region is CTNSQEGQLNEKLFF. The CDR3 region has the DNA TGCACCAACAGCCAAGAGGGACAGCTTAATGAAAAACTGTTTTTT.

J is TRBJ1-2 and V is TRBV27; D gene ambiguous. This CDR3 has 14 residues. CDR1 is MNHEY, CDR2 SMNVEV, per germline (reference sequence). V lost 8 bases, J lost 7 bases, and 20 bases lay in between. In DNA, the CDR3 is TGTGCCAGCCGGCAGGAGGGCTTCCTCCGTGGCTACACCTTC. Translated: CASRQEGFLRGYTF.

This sequence joins TRBV5-1 and TRBJ2-1, with TRBD2 identical over 8 bases. CDR3 size: 15 residues. Germline trimming cut 3 bases from V and 0 bases from J; bases unmatched to any gene: 2. From germline, CDR1 is SGHRS and CDR2 YFSETQ. CDR3 DNA: TGCGCCAGCAGCTCAAGCGGGAGCTCCTACAATGAGCAGTTCTTC. Residues: CASSSSGSSYNEQFF.